One TCR beta chain is described in this entry. Antigen unknown. Cultured CD4+ T cells had their DNA profiled by the Oncomine TCR Beta short-read assay. TCRdb re-called the PCR reads with MiXCR, one entry per CDR3 protein. The sample records around 25,000 distinct CDR3 sequences, roughly 70% being singletons. This sample stems from a study of vaccination and CD4 T cells after COVID-19. Study-wide context: Every participant was given two doses of BNT162b2 or mRNA-1273 vaccine. At a median about 78 days (range 14 to 241) after dose two, post-vaccine samples were obtained.

Regarding treatment: roughly 11-day PBMC culture with coronavirus spike peptide pools or control peptides (ViraFEST assay). Germline V gene sequence: CDR1 SGHDT, CDR2 YYEEEE. With 4 bases removed from V and 2 bases from J, the gap between germline ends came to 14 bases. The CDR3 runs to 15 residues. The material sequenced was CD4+ T cells from blood, cultured in vitro, taken after SARS-CoV-2 vaccination. This chain links TRBV5-6 with TRBJ2-3; the D gene is possibly TRBD1 (6 bases). The source of this sequence is a human donor who received a COVID-19 vaccine. DNA for the CDR3: TGTGCCAGCAGCCTACAAAGGGGGTTCACAGATACGCAGTATTTT. Encoded protein: CASSLQRGFTDTQYF.